Below, 32 T cell receptor beta chains from the same sample are listed, as sequenced in a study of cytomegalovirus exposure and HLA in healthy donors. Primers included in the PCR were 60 Vbeta and 13 Jbeta primers. The table came from immunoSEQ multiplex PCR; TCRdb's copy has only in-frame clones and leaves some out. The top ten hold around 4.8% of the sample, which has about 170,000 clones, 80% to 90% seen once. Sequencing input: PBMCs. Source of these receptors: a girl aged 10-17 years in good health and CMV-seropositive.

The chain joins TRBV5-1 to TRBJ1-5, with D uncertain. The CDR3 covers 14 residues. The V gene lost 2 bases and the J gene lost 6 bases, with 12 bases spanning the gap. Per germline, CDR1 SGHRS and CDR2 YFSETQ. The CDR3 nucleotides read TGCGCCAGCAGCTTAGAGGGCGGCGGTCAGCCCCAGCATTTT. This translates into CASSLEGGGQPQHF.

The DNA of the CDR3 is TGTGCCAGCAGCTATCGACAGGCCGCCTACGAGCAGTACTTC. Protein: CASSYRQAAYEQYF. The genes are TRBV7-9 and TRBJ2-7; possibly TRBD1 for D (6 bases). The CDR3 sequence is 14 residues long. Trimming removed 4 bases at V and 2 bases at J, with 12 bases between. Germline V gene data show CDR1 as SEHNR and CDR2 as FQNEAQ (reference sequence).

This clone occurred a few times. This sequence joins TRBV10-3 and TRBJ2-7, with TRBD2 matching 7 bases. The CDR3 runs to 15 residues. With 6 bases clipped from V and 5 bases from J, the junction kept 13 bases outside the gene matches. CDR1 is ENHRY and CDR2 is SYGVKD in the germline V gene. The CDR3 is CAISTLSGDNNEQYF. DNA for the CDR3: TGTGCCATCAGCACACTCAGCGGGGATAATAACGAGCAGTACTTC.

The chain carries TRBV7-9 and TRBJ2-4; 10 bases fit TRBD1. The CDR3 extends over 17 amino acids. Germline V gives CDR1 SEHNR, CDR2 FQNEAQ (reference sequence). The V and J ends lost 1 base and 0 bases, in that order; junction bases with no gene match: 3. CDR3 sequence: CASSLGDRGSAKNIQYF. CDR3 bases: TGTGCCAGCAGCTTAGGGGACAGGGGATCAGCCAAAAACATTCAGTACTTC.

This clone was picked up a small number of times. The chain combines TRBV6-1 with TRBJ2-1; maybe TRBD2 (7 bases). The CDR3 consists of 15 residues. The V and J ends lost 8 bases and 2 bases respectively, with 16 bases between them. Looked up from germline, CDR1 is MNHNS and CDR2 is SASEGT. The CDR3 DNA reads TGTGCCAGCCTACGGGGGGCCGGGACCTACAATGAGCAGTTCTTC. This translates into CASLRGAGTYNEQFF.

This clone was counted a few times. This chain links TRBV6-5 with TRBJ1-1, with D hard to call. The CDR3 has 11 residues. In germline, CDR1 is MNHEY, CDR2 SVGAGI. The germline V and J ends were trimmed by 6 bases and 3 bases, with 5 bases remaining between them. The CDR3 sequence is CASRRDTEAFF. Written as DNA, the CDR3 is TGTGCCAGCAGACGGGACACTGAAGCTTTCTTT.

The chain recombines TRBV2 with TRBJ1-2; 8 positions agree with TRBD1. V lost 10 bases, J lost 7 bases, and 11 bases stayed unmatched. The CDR3 loop spans 13 amino acids. CDR1 and CDR2 from the germline V gene are SNHLY and FYNNEI. The CDR3 here is CATDGQGKSGYTF. As DNA, the CDR3 is TGTGCCACCGACGGACAGGGAAAAAGTGGCTACACCTTC.

The table lists this clone with many counts. This chain connects TRBV11-2 to TRBJ2-7; D perhaps matches TRBD2 (6 bases). Deletions cut 5 bases from V and 4 bases from J, with 21 bases between. The CDR3 spans 16 residues. CDR1 is SGHAT, CDR2 FQNNGV, per germline. The CDR3 DNA reads as TGTGCCAGCAGCCCCCTAGCACGGACTACCATTTACGAGCAGTACTTC. Amino acids: CASSPLARTTIYEQYF.

The chain has TRBV6-5 and TRBJ2-3; the D gene is possibly TRBD1 (6 bases). There are 13 residues in the CDR3. CDR1 MNHEY and CDR2 SVGAGI come from the germline V gene. Deletions cut 7 bases from V and 2 bases from J, with 10 bases between. The CDR3 DNA follows: TGTGCCAGCATGACAGGAATCACAGATACGCAGTATTTT. Residues: CASMTGITDTQYF.

This chain connects TRBV29-1 to TRBJ2-1, with TRBD2 identical over 10 bases. The CDR3 covers 13 residues. Germline CDR1 and CDR2: SQVTM and ANQGSEA. V trimming: 5 bases; J trimming: 6 bases; junction bases outside the gene matches: 4. CDR3 bases: TGCAGCGTTCTAAGCGGGGGGGCCAATGAGCAGTTCTTC. Translated, it gives CSVLSGGANEQFF.

This chain joins TRBV15 and TRBJ2-5, with D tentatively TRBD1 (5 bases). The ends were cut back, 0 bases at V and 3 bases at J, with 8 bases in the middle. CDR1 is LNHNV, CDR2 YYDKDF, per germline (reference sequence). The CDR3 contains 14 residues. In nucleotides, the CDR3 is TGTGCCACCAGCAGAGATTTCAGGGAAGAGACCCAGTACTTC. Its protein is CATSRDFREETQYF.

This rearrangement joins TRBV15 to TRBJ1-2, with TRBD1 matching 9 bases. Germline loops: CDR1 LNHNV, CDR2 YYDKDF (reference sequence). The CDR3 covers 18 residues. J lost 6 bases, V lost 0 bases, and 14 bases had no gene match. The CDR3 sequence is CATSRDPGGQGGGDGYTF. CDR3 bases: TGTGCCACCAGCAGAGATCCGGGGGGACAGGGTGGGGGAGATGGCTACACCTTC.

This chain joins TRBV6-5 and TRBJ1-1, with 7 positions matching TRBD1. This CDR3 is built from 12 residues. After removal of 4 bases from V and 11 bases from J, the junction contained 7 bases not matched to a gene. Germline-derived CDR1 and CDR2 are MNHEY and SVGAGI. CDR3 coding DNA: TGTGCCAGCAGTTCACCCGGGACAGCTGCTTTCTTT. Its translation: CASSSPGTAAFF.

The rearrangement joins TRBV7-2 to TRBJ2-7; the match to TRBD2 covers 12 bases. The CDR3 length is 16 residues. Germline V gene data show CDR1 as SGHTA and CDR2 as FQGNSA. J gave up 4 bases and V 5 bases, and 9 bases lay outside the gene matches. CDR3 bases: TGTGCCAGCAGCCCCGGACCCGGGACTAGCGGGTACGAGCAGTACTTC. Its protein product is CASSPGPGTSGYEQYF.

The chain has TRBV7-2 and TRBJ1-1; the D gene is possibly TRBD1 (5 bases). V lost 2 bases, J lost 10 bases, and 11 bases lay in between. The CDR3 is made up of 12 amino acids. Germline CDR1 and CDR2: SGHTA and FQGNSA. CDR3 sequence: CASSLSGEGAFF. CDR3 coding DNA: TGTGCCAGCAGCTTATCGGGGGAGGGAGCTTTCTTT.

This chain joins TRBV2 and TRBJ1-1, with 8 bases identical to TRBD1. This CDR3 is built from 15 residues. Trimming at V came to 8 bases and at J to 0 bases, leaving 8 bases not matched to a gene. The germline CDR1 and CDR2 sequences are SNHLY and FYNNEI. The CDR3, as DNA: TGTGCCAGCTCGACAGGGGCGAGAATGAACACTGAAGCTTTCTTT. Translated: CASSTGARMNTEAFF.

This clone has only a few counts. The chain employs TRBV7-2 and TRBJ2-1, with D possibly being TRBD1 (6 bases). This CDR3 is 14 amino acids long. Germline CDR1 is SGHTA and CDR2 is FQGNSA. V dropped 1 base and J dropped 10 bases, with 14 bases sitting between them. Here the CDR3 reads CASSLEQGLGEQFF. CDR3 nucleotide sequence: TGTGCCAGCAGCTTAGAACAGGGCTTAGGGGAGCAGTTCTTC.

This clone was seen once. This chain connects TRBV7-8 to TRBJ2-1; 8 nucleotides agree with TRBD1. The CDR3 runs to 16 residues. The germline V gene encodes CDR1 SGHVS and CDR2 FQNEAQ. With V trimmed by 1 base and J by 4 bases, 6 bases remained unmatched. The CDR3 DNA reads as TGTGCCAGCAGCTTAGGGGCAGGGGGCTTATACAATGAGCAGTTCTTC. Its protein product is CASSLGAGGLYNEQFF. The whole variable domain, filled in from reference TRBV7-8 and TRBJ2-1, reads GAGVSQSPRYKVAKRGQDVALRCDPISGHVSLFWYQQALGQGPEFLTYFQNEAQLDKSGLPSDRFFAERPEGSVSTLKIQRTQQEDSAVYLCASSLGAGGLYNEQFFGPGTRLTVL.

This chain joins TRBV2 and TRBJ1-2; 7 nucleotides match TRBD1. The J segment lost 7 bases and the V segment lost 10 bases, leaving 9 bases of the junction unmatched. The CDR3 is 12 residues long. Per the germline V gene, CDR1 is SNHLY and CDR2 is FYNNEI. In DNA form, the CDR3 reads TGTGCCACCGTCGACAGGGCCCCTGGCTACACCTTC. This encodes CATVDRAPGYTF. The full variable domain, rest sourced from reference TRBV2 and TRBJ1-2, is EPEVTQTPSHQVTQMGQEVILRCVPISNHLYFYWYRQILGQKVEFLVSFYNNEISEKSEIFDDQFSVERPDGSNFTLKIRSTKLEDSAMYFCATVDRAPGYTFGSGTRLTVV.

This chain links TRBV5-1 with TRBJ1-1; D remains unclear. In germline, CDR1 is SGHRS, CDR2 YFSETQ. The CDR3 has 15 residues. V lost 5 bases and J lost 7, with 21 bases in between. The CDR3: CASRLSTGSEGEAFF. In DNA, the CDR3 is TGCGCCAGCAGGCTATCTACGGGGAGTGAGGGTGAAGCTTTCTTT.

The gene calls are TRBV5-5 and TRBJ2-3; TRBD2 is a possible D gene (5 bases). Germline lookup yields CDR1 SGHKS and CDR2 YYEKEE (reference sequence). The CDR3 sequence is 14 residues long. V shed 5 bases and J shed 5 bases, with 15 bases lying between them. The CDR3 loop reads CASSRGLSRDTQYF. In DNA, the CDR3 is TGTGCCAGCAGTCGCGGACTCTCACGAGATACGCAGTATTTT.

This sequence joins TRBV6-1 and TRBJ1-2; 8 bases match TRBD1. Trimming cost V 7 bases and J 4 bases; bases outside gene matches: 5. This CDR3 is 13 amino acids long. Germline CDR1 is MNHNS and CDR2 is SASEGT. The CDR3 DNA is TGTGCCAGCATTAGGACAGGGACCTATGGCTACACCTTC. Residues: CASIRTGTYGYTF.

V is TRBV7-8 and J is TRBJ2-7; D remains ambiguous. The CDR3 has 11 amino acids. The germline V and J ends were trimmed by 2 bases and 7 bases, with 6 bases remaining between them. Per germline, CDR1 SGHVS and CDR2 FQNEAQ. The CDR3 coding sequence is TGTGCCAGCAGCTTATCGGGTGAGCAGTACTTC. It yields the protein CASSLSGEQYF.

This clone was observed once. The chain employs TRBV6-1 and TRBJ2-7; TRBD2 aligns across 7 bases. CDR3 length: 15 amino acids. Germline V lookup: CDR1 MNHNS, CDR2 SASEGT. V lost 10 bases, J lost 3 bases, and 15 bases stayed unmatched. The CDR3 nucleotides read TGTGCCACTACCCCCGGCCCAGCGGGGCTCTACGAGCAGTACTTC. It translates to CATTPGPAGLYEQYF.

The gene calls are TRBV29-1 and TRBJ2-1; 13 nucleotides agree with TRBD2. The CDR3 has 14 amino acids. Per germline, CDR1 SQVTM and CDR2 ANQGSEA. V was pared by 6 bases and J by 8 bases, with 7 bases of the junction left unmatched. CDR3 DNA: TGCAGCGTAAGGACTAGCGGGGGCTGGGATGAGCAGTTCTTC. Translated, it gives CSVRTSGGWDEQFF.

This chain uses TRBV7-8 with TRBJ1-6; 7 bases agree with TRBD1. This CDR3 region has 15 residues. CDR1 is SGHVS and CDR2 is FQNEAQ in the germline V gene. V gave up 2 bases and J gave up 7 bases; unmatched junction bases: 5. The CDR3 bases are TGTGCCAGCAGCTTAATCGGGACAGAAAATTCACCCCTCCACTTT. It encodes CASSLIGTENSPLHF. Variable domain in full (rest from reference TRBV7-8 and TRBJ1-6): GAGVSQSPRYKVAKRGQDVALRCDPISGHVSLFWYQQALGQGPEFLTYFQNEAQLDKSGLPSDRFFAERPEGSVSTLKIQRTQQEDSAVYLCASSLIGTENSPLHFGNGTRLTVT.

J is TRBJ2-2 and V is TRBV7-8; 8 bases line up with TRBD1. With 4 bases clipped from V and 2 bases from J, the junction kept 9 bases outside the gene matches. Germline-derived CDR1 and CDR2 are SGHVS and FQNEAQ. This CDR3 region has 17 residues. For the CDR3, the DNA is TGTGCCAGCAGCTCGGTTACAGGGGGGCTAAACACCGGGGAGCTGTTTTTT. It translates to CASSSVTGGLNTGELFF.

The chain employs TRBV21-1 and TRBJ1-4; the table assigns TRBD1, which was not confirmed against the DNA. TRBV21-1 is noted as a pseudogene. The CDR3 is 15 amino acids. The CDR3 protein is CASSGGTGYNEKLFF. The DNA for the CDR3 is TGTGCCAGCAGCGGGGGTACAGGGTATAATGAAAAACTGTTTTTT.

V usage is TRBV28 and J usage is TRBJ1-1; D not certain. The CDR3 is made up of 15 amino acids. From germline, CDR1 is MDHEN and CDR2 SYDVKM. The V end was cut by 6 bases, the J end by 1 base, with 15 bases between. CDR3 in DNA: TGTGCCAGCAGCCAAGAGGGCAGAAGGAACACTGAAGCTTTCTTT. It yields the protein CASSQEGRRNTEAFF.

CDR3 sequence: CATMTPDSQNNYGYTF. DNA of the CDR3: TGTGCCACCATGACTCCGGACAGCCAAAATAACTATGGCTACACCTTC. The rearrangement links TRBV19 to TRBJ1-2; possibly TRBD1 for D (6 bases). CDR3 size: 16 residues. V lost 10 bases and J lost 1, with 22 bases in between. Germline CDR1 reads LNHDA; CDR2 reads SQIVND (reference sequence). Combining the CDR3 with reference TRBV19 and TRBJ1-2 gives the whole variable domain DGGITQSPKYLFRKEGQNVTLSCEQNLNHDAMYWYRQDPGQGLRLIYYSQIVNDFQKGDIAEGYSVSREKKESFPLTVTSAQKNPTAFYLCATMTPDSQNNYGYTFGSGTRLTVV.

The V call is TRBV15, the J call TRBJ1-1, with 9 bases lining up with TRBD1. CDR1 is LNHNV and CDR2 is YYDKDF in the germline V gene (reference sequence). CDR3 length equals 17 residues. The V gene end was trimmed by 3 bases and the J gene end by 3 bases; junction bases not matched to a gene: 11. CDR3 protein: CATSSTKQGARDTEAFF. The CDR3 nucleotides read TGTGCCACCAGCAGCACTAAACAGGGGGCAAGGGACACTGAAGCTTTCTTT.

The rearrangement links TRBV5-4 to TRBJ1-2, with D hard to call. CDR1 and CDR2 (germline): SGHNT, YYREEE (reference sequence). Trimming left V 4 bases short and J 3 bases short, with 10 bases between. The CDR3 totals 13 residues. CDR3 DNA: TGTGCCAGCAGCCCTGTCCGGGACTATGGCTACACCTTC. Translated, it gives CASSPVRDYGYTF.